This entry concerns a single T cell receptor (beta chain). Antigen: not known. CDR3 size: 13 residues. Trimming shortened V by 2 bases and J by 8 bases, and 12 bases separated the two germline ends. CDR1 and CDR2 from the germline V gene are KGHSH and LQKENI. The repertoire was sequenced with immunoSEQ multiplex PCR; TCRdb's copy has only in-frame clones and lacks some. The data hold some 140,000 clones, with 92% observed a single time. This sample is part of a study of T cell responses to AZD1222 COVID-19 vaccine. Looking at the study overall: Second-dose groups at about 4 or about 12 weeks were pooled.

Overall study results and limits: In a largely white British group with more females than males, clonal diversity was possibly underestimated. Researchers report vaccine-associated CD4 TCRs spanning spike, with dominance at 160-218 and 743-854.

This TCR derives from an adult in good health. Material: peripheral blood, obtained on day 0 of AZD1222 vaccination. The chain uses TRBV18 and TRBJ1-1; possibly TRBD1 for D (5 bases). This chain's CDR3 is CASSPLGVIEAFF. The CDR3 DNA reads TGTGCCAGCTCACCATTGGGGGTGATAGAAGCTTTCTTT.